These 32 T cell receptor beta chains were sequenced from one sample in a study of T cell clonality in common variable immunodeficiency. General study points: In common variable immunodeficiency, TCR beta chains reportedly carried fewer deletions and N-nucleotide insertions.

Their specific antigens are unknown. Sequencing used immunoSEQ multiplex PCR; TCRdb keeps in-frame clones, though not all of them. Listed here are roughly 9,900 clones without any singletons, the top ten holding roughly 6.2%. The sequencing sample was made of peripheral blood mononuclear cells. These receptors were taken from a human donor with common variable immunodeficiency.

Comments on this clone: The CDR3 extends 3 residues past the end of the read, so its final part is completed from the germline J gene. The chain links TRBV23-1 to TRBJ2-5; the D gene could be TRBD1 or TRBD2 (5 bases each). TRBV23-1 is labeled an ORF, and its function is uncertain. V was shortened by 0 bases and J by 5 bases, with 16 bases between the two germline ends. This CDR3 is built from 16 residues. The CDR3 loop reads CASSQSWTTGRETQYF. CDR3 DNA (partial): TGCGCCAGCAGTCAATCGTGGACAACGGGAAGGGAGACC.

This clone has only a few counts. The read terminates 3 residues before the CDR3 end, so the remaining end is supplied by the germline J gene. J is TRBJ1-2 and V is TRBV7-9, with a tentative D call TRBD1 (5 bases). Trimming shortened V by 7 bases and J by 6 bases, and 15 bases separated the two germline ends. This CDR3 region has 13 residues. CDR1 and CDR2 from the germline V gene are SEHNR and FQNEAQ (reference sequence). Incomplete CDR3 DNA: TGTGCCAGCACCAGATGGGGACTCGATGGC. This gives the protein CASTRWGLDG. From start to end, the CDR3 is CASTRWGLDGYTF.

About this clone: Read coverage stops 3 residues before the CDR3 terminus; the germline J gene supplies the remainder. The rearrangement uses TRBV7-2 and TRBJ2-7, with 11 bases identical to TRBD2. From germline, CDR1 is SGHTA and CDR2 FQGNSA. The CDR3 runs to 15 residues. J was trimmed by 6 bases and V by 4 bases; bases with no gene match: 8. CDR3 sequence reads: CASSWGSGRATEQYF. The CDR3 bases that were read are TGTGCCAGCAGCTGGGGTAGCGGGAGGGCGACCGAG.

On this clone itself: Read coverage stops 3 residues before the CDR3 terminus; the germline J gene supplies the remainder. The chain uses TRBV6-2 or TRBV6-3 and TRBJ2-2, with D possibly TRBD1 on 6 matching bases. This CDR3 spans 14 amino acids. CDR1 is MNHEY, CDR2 SVGEGT, per germline. Trimming took off 11 bases at V and 6 bases at J, with 19 bases between the two ends. The CDR3 is CAGREQGGSGELFF. The CDR3 DNA, read in part, is TGTGCCGGACGGGAACAGGGTGGTTCCGGGGAG.

The sequenced part of the CDR3 DNA is TGTGCCAGCTCACCGCAGCGGGTAACCTACGAG. It yields the protein CASSPQRVTYE. The whole CDR3 sequence is CASSPQRVTYEQYF. The rearrangement joins TRBV18 to TRBJ2-7; D possibly corresponds to TRBD2 (6 bases). The CDR3 goes on 3 residues after the read ends, and that part is filled in from the germline J gene. The CDR3 runs 14 residues. With 3 bases removed from V and 2 bases from J, the gap between germline ends came to 11 bases. Per the germline V gene, CDR1 is KGHSH and CDR2 is LQKENI.

Partial CDR3 DNA: TGTGCCAGTAGTTCACGACCCCTCACAGAGATCCTAGCCAAAAACATT. Encoded protein: CASSSRPLTEILAKNI. The full CDR3 is CASSSRPLTEILAKNIQYF. V is TRBV19 and J is TRBJ2-4; D not resolved. Read sequence stops 3 residues before the CDR3 end, and the germline J gene provides the missing end. V lost 5 bases to trimming and J lost 0 bases, with 23 bases between them. This CDR3 is 19 amino acids long. The germline gives CDR1 LNHDA, CDR2 SQIVND (reference sequence).

Regarding this clone: With the read ending 3 residues before the CDR3 end, the germline J gene is used to fill in that end. The chain uses TRBV5-1 and TRBJ2-1, with TRBD2 matching over 8 bases. Germline-derived CDR1 and CDR2 are SGHRS and YFSETQ. The CDR3 covers 17 residues. V gave up 3 bases and J gave up 1 base; unmatched junction bases: 9. The CDR3 protein is CASSYKLADGSYNEQFF. The part of the CDR3 DNA that was read is TGCGCCAGCAGCTACAAACTAGCGGACGGTTCCTACAATGAG. Variable domain in full (rest from reference TRBV5-1 and TRBJ2-1): KAGVTQTPRYLIKTRGQQVTLSCSPISGHRSVSWYQQTPGQGLQFLFEYFSETQRNKGNFPGRFSGRQFSNSRSEMNVSTLELGDSALYLCASSYKLADGSYNEQFFGPGTRLTVL.

This clone was observed a handful of times. The read comes to an end 3 residues before the CDR3 does, leaving the germline J gene to fill in the end. V usage is TRBV6-2 or TRBV6-3 and J usage is TRBJ2-1; TRBD2 matches at 10 bases. Germline V gene lookup returns CDR1 MNHEY and CDR2 SVGEGT. The V segment lost 10 bases and the J segment 8 bases; nucleotides outside the gene matches: 11. The CDR3 has 14 residues. The CDR3 DNA, read in part, is TGTGCCACAGTCGGTAGCGGGACTAGCGATGAG. This translates into CATVGSGTSDE. In full, the CDR3 is CATVGSGTSDEQFF.

This clone was detected only a few times. The read terminates 3 residues before the CDR3 end, so the remaining end is supplied by the germline J gene. J is TRBJ1-1 and V is TRBV7-9, with D perhaps TRBD1 (5 bases). V was clipped by 2 bases and J by 5 bases, with 9 bases between them. CDR1 is SEHNR and CDR2 is FQNEAQ in the germline V gene (reference sequence). The CDR3 loop spans 13 amino acids. The CDR3 DNA, read in part, is TGTGCCAGCAGCTTACAGGGTGGTACTGAA. It yields the protein CASSLQGGTE. The whole CDR3 sequence is CASSLQGGTEAFF.

For this clone: Sequencing ends 3 residues short of the CDR3 end; the germline J gene provides the rest. The chain carries TRBV2 and TRBJ2-3; TRBD2 agrees at 8 bases. CDR1 and CDR2 (germline): SNHLY, FYNNEI. The CDR3 length is 16 residues. Trimming cost V 7 bases and J 5 bases; bases outside gene matches: 14. This chain's CDR3 is CASNFPSGSQRDTQYF. The part of the CDR3 DNA that was read is TGTGCCAGCAATTTCCCCAGCGGGAGTCAGAGAGATACG.

As concerns this clone: With the read ending 3 residues before the CDR3 end, the germline J gene is used to fill in that end. The chain links TRBV19 to TRBJ2-3, with D unresolved. With 2 bases removed from V and 1 base from J, the gap between germline ends came to 4 bases. The CDR3 sequence is 13 residues long. Germline V gene sequence: CDR1 LNHDA, CDR2 SQIVND (reference sequence). The CDR3 loop is CASSIQGTDTQYF. CDR3 bases read: TGTGCCAGTAGTATACAGGGCACAGATACG.

With regard to this clone: Compared with germline, one end of the junction differs, possibly owing to a read error. The read terminates 3 residues ahead of where the CDR3 ends, so the germline J gene completes it. The rearrangement joins TRBV30 to TRBJ1-1; D gene ambiguous. CDR3 length equals 11 residues. CDR1 GTSNPN and CDR2 SVGIG come from the germline V gene (reference sequence). The CDR3 protein is CAWRRNAEAFF. CDR3 DNA, as far as it was read: TGTGCCTGGAGGCGGAACGCTGAA.

A few counts support this clone. The read stops 3 residues short of the end of the CDR3; the missing end is completed from the germline J gene. The chain employs TRBV7-9 and TRBJ2-3, with 8 bases matching TRBD2. Losses at the gene ends were 5 bases for V and 3 bases for J; bases not matched to a gene: 7. The germline gives CDR1 SEHNR, CDR2 FQNEAQ (reference sequence). The CDR3 has 15 amino acids. CDR3 DNA (partial): TGTGCCAGCAGCACAGCAGGCGGGAGGACAGATACG. Translated: CASSTAGGRTDT. The full-length CDR3 reads as CASSTAGGRTDTQYF. Supplemented by reference TRBV7-9 and TRBJ2-3, the full variable domain reads DTGVSQNPRHKITKRGQNVTFRCDPISEHNRLYWYRQTLGQGPEFLTYFQNEAQLEKSRLLSDRFSAERPKGSFSTLEIQRTEQGDSAMYLCASSTAGGRTDTQYFGPGTRLTVL.

This clone was found a few times. The CDR3 end lies 3 residues beyond the end of the read and is filled in from the germline J gene. The chain uses TRBV7-9 and TRBJ2-7; possibly TRBD2 for D (5 bases). Trimming shortened V by 5 bases and J by 1 base, and 12 bases separated the two germline ends. CDR3 length: 14 residues. Germline V gene sequence: CDR1 SEHNR, CDR2 FQNEAQ (reference sequence). CDR3 bases read: TGTGCCAGCAGCCGAGGGCATGTTTCCTACGAG. This gives the protein CASSRGHVSYE. The whole CDR3 is CASSRGHVSYEQYF.

Regarding this clone: The read stops 3 residues short of the end of the CDR3; the missing end is completed from the germline J gene. J is TRBJ2-4 and V is TRBV7-3; a possible D gene is TRBD2 (6 bases). With 5 bases removed from V and 6 bases from J, the gap between germline ends came to 14 bases. Germline-derived CDR1 and CDR2 are SGHTA and FQGTGA. The CDR3 totals 14 residues. The CDR3 bases that were read are TGTGCCAGCAGCCTACGTGGGGGGACAAACATT. Translated: CASSLRGGTNI. The full-length CDR3 reads as CASSLRGGTNIQYF.

This clone has only a few counts. The missing CDR3 end, 3 residues past where the read stops, is filled in from the germline J gene. This chain joins TRBV7-6 and TRBJ2-3; TRBD2 matches at 10 bases. J gave up 4 bases and V 5 bases, and 12 bases lay outside the gene matches. The germline V gene encodes CDR1 SGHVS and CDR2 FNYEAQ. The CDR3 has 17 amino acids. This CDR3 is CASSPKVFSGGADTQYF. The CDR3 DNA, read in part, is TGTGCCAGCAGCCCCAAGGTGTTCAGCGGGGGGGCAGATACG.

In its sample, this clone is medium-sized. The CDR3 end is not reached by the read, which stops 3 residues before it; the germline J gene fills it in. V usage is TRBV5-1 and J usage is TRBJ2-7; 10 bases match TRBD2. J gave up 3 bases and V 3 bases, and 9 bases lay outside the gene matches. CDR3 length equals 16 residues. Germline-derived CDR1 and CDR2 are SGHRS and YFSETQ. The CDR3 here is CASSSYPLAGLYEQYF. Incomplete CDR3 DNA: TGCGCCAGCAGCTCGTACCCACTAGCGGGGCTCTACGAG.

In this sample, this clone turned up a few times. The read terminates 3 residues before the CDR3 end, so the remaining end is supplied by the germline J gene. This chain links TRBV5-1 with TRBJ1-2; 7 bases line up with TRBD1. Looked up from germline, CDR1 is SGHRS and CDR2 is YFSETQ. This CDR3 is built from 13 residues. V dropped 4 bases and J dropped 5; count of bases not matched to a gene: 5. The CDR3 here is CASSPGQTYGYTF. The CDR3 bases that were read are TGCGCCAGCAGCCCGGGACAGACTTATGGC. Variable domain in full (rest from reference TRBV5-1 and TRBJ1-2): KAGVTQTPRYLIKTRGQQVTLSCSPISGHRSVSWYQQTPGQGLQFLFEYFSETQRNKGNFPGRFSGRQFSNSRSEMNVSTLELGDSALYLCASSPGQTYGYTFGSGTRLTVV.

A few counts support this clone. The read ends 3 residues before the CDR3 terminus; that terminus is restored from the germline J gene. V is TRBV2 and J is TRBJ1-3; 8 nucleotides align to TRBD1. V was clipped by 5 bases and J by 3 bases; unmatched bases: 6. Germline V gene lookup returns CDR1 SNHLY and CDR2 FYNNEI. The CDR3 spans 15 residues. CDR3 region: CASSNQGALGNTIYF. The sequenced part of the CDR3 DNA is TGTGCCAGCAGTAATCAGGGGGCGCTTGGAAACACC.

The table lists this clone with a few counts. The read ends 3 residues shy of where the CDR3 ends; the end is completed using the germline J gene. The chain links TRBV20-1 to TRBJ1-1; D is unresolved. The CDR3 totals 13 residues. CDR1 DFQATT and CDR2 SNEGSKA come from the germline V gene (reference sequence). V was trimmed by 6 bases and J by 0 bases, leaving 11 bases between them. The DNA read from the CDR3 is TGCAGTGCCCCAGGAATCATGAACACTGAA. Translated, it gives CSAPGIMNTE. The CDR3 reads in full as CSAPGIMNTEAFF.

In its sample, this clone was seen a few times. The read ends 3 residues early relative to the CDR3; the germline J gene fills the gap. The chain combines TRBV18 with TRBJ1-1; 7 nucleotides align to TRBD1. The CDR3 extends over 17 amino acids. Germline loops: CDR1 KGHSH, CDR2 LQKENI. The junction had 10 bases not matched to a gene; V was cut back by 1 base and J by 2 bases. The CDR3 bases that were read are TGTGCCAGCTCACCACTCCCGACAGGGTCTGAAAACACTGAA. Translation gives CASSPLPTGSENTE. The whole CDR3 is CASSPLPTGSENTEAFF.

This clone has more than one count but fewer than ten. The read finishes 3 residues shy of the CDR3 end, and the germline J gene is used to complete it. The V call is TRBV19, the J call TRBJ2-5, with D unclear. The CDR3 totals 13 residues. V was pared by 6 bases and J by 2 bases, with 10 bases between. The germline CDR1 and CDR2 sequences are LNHDA and SQIVND (reference sequence). The part of the CDR3 DNA that was read is TGTGCCAGTAGACTCAGGCGTCAAGAGACC. Its translation is CASRLRRQET. The CDR3 in full is CASRLRRQETQYF.

This clone was recorded a few times. The CDR3 end falls 3 residues outside the read, so it is completed with the germline J gene. This rearrangement joins TRBV18 to TRBJ1-1; possible D gene TRBD1, 6 bases. The germline V gene has CDR1 KGHSH and CDR2 LQKENI. The V end lost 5 bases, the J end lost 5 bases, and 15 bases lay between the germline ends. CDR3 length: 14 amino acids. CDR3: CASSLRQAGTEAFF. The sequenced part of the CDR3 DNA is TGTGCCAGCTCATTACGACAGGCAGGAACTGAA.

This clone was seen a few times. The CDR3 is cut off 3 residues early in the read; its end comes from the germline J gene. The chain employs TRBV18 and TRBJ1-2, with D perhaps TRBD1 (5 bases). Germline V gene data show CDR1 as KGHSH and CDR2 as LQKENI. The CDR3 totals 14 residues. V gave up 1 base and J gave up 6 bases, with 12 bases separating them. The CDR3 here is CASSPLRELNGYTF. The DNA read from the CDR3 is TGTGCCAGCTCACCACTCAGGGAACTTAATGGC.

To note about this clone: Read sequence stops 3 residues before the CDR3 end, and the germline J gene provides the missing end. V gene TRBV7-9 combines with J gene TRBJ2-3; 7 bases match TRBD1. The CDR3 has 14 amino acids. The germline gives CDR1 SEHNR, CDR2 FQNEAQ (reference sequence). V gave up 1 base and J gave up 5 bases; unmatched junction bases: 3. CDR3 protein: CASSLGQGEDTQYF. The sequenced part of the CDR3 DNA is TGTGCCAGCAGCTTAGGACAGGGTGAAGATACG.

The CDR3 DNA, read in part, is TGTGCCAGCTCGCTACCGTTTGGCGGGAGGAGTGAGACC. Its protein is CASSLPFGGRSET. The full CDR3 reads CASSLPFGGRSETQYF. The chain employs TRBV18 and TRBJ2-5; TRBD2 agrees at 8 bases. From the germline J gene comes the end of the CDR3, since the read stops 3 residues before it. CDR3 size: 16 residues. The V and J ends lost 6 bases and 5 bases, in that order; junction bases with no gene match: 14. Germline-derived CDR1 and CDR2 are KGHSH and LQKENI. Supplemented by reference TRBV18 and TRBJ2-5, the full variable domain reads NAGVMQNPRHLVRRRGQEARLRCSPMKGHSHVYWYRQLPEEGLKFMVYLQKENIIDESGMPKERFSAEFPKEGPSILRIQQVVRGDSAAYFCASSLPFGGRSETQYFGPGTRLLVL.

A remark on this clone: The read comes to an end 3 residues before the CDR3 does, leaving the germline J gene to fill in the end. The chain has TRBV19 and TRBJ1-1, with a weak D call TRBD1 (5 bases). Germline V gene sequence: CDR1 LNHDA, CDR2 SQIVND (reference sequence). V lost 8 bases, J lost 5 bases, and 9 bases lay in between. The CDR3 loop spans 11 amino acids. The CDR3 loop is CASGGGTEAFF. Incomplete CDR3 DNA: TGTGCCAGTGGGGGGGGTACTGAA.

In its sample, this clone was seen a few times. Coverage ceases 3 residues before the CDR3 finishes, and the germline J gene fills in the end. V usage is TRBV7-6 and J usage is TRBJ1-3; the match to TRBD1 covers 8 bases. This CDR3 spans 15 amino acids. Germline CDR1 SGHVS, CDR2 FNYEAQ. The V and J ends lost 7 bases and 5 bases, in that order; junction bases with no gene match: 10. The CDR3: CASNPTGEWRNTIYF. The covered CDR3 bases are TGTGCCAGCAACCCGACAGGGGAATGGCGAAACACC.

This clone has more than one count but fewer than ten. The CDR3 sequence: CASSRTSGYYEQYF. The CDR3 DNA, read in part, is TGTGCCAGCTCACGCACTAGCGGGTATTACGAG. This rearrangement joins TRBV18 to TRBJ2-7, with TRBD2 matching over 9 bases. The sequenced fragment ends 3 residues before the CDR3 boundary, so the rest is inferred from the germline J gene. Germline loops: CDR1 KGHSH, CDR2 LQKENI. The CDR3 is 14 residues long. Trimming took 4 bases from V and 4 from J; bases not matched to a gene: 5.

With respect to this clone: The sequenced fragment ends 3 residues before the CDR3 boundary, so the rest is inferred from the germline J gene. The chain joins TRBV7-2 to TRBJ2-3; 7 nucleotides agree with TRBD2. The V gene's germline CDR1 is SGHTA and CDR2 FQGNSA. The junction had 5 bases not matched to a gene; V was cut back by 2 bases and J by 3 bases. The CDR3 is 15 amino acids. The CDR3 reads CASSLLRSGTDTQYF. The covered CDR3 bases are TGTGCCAGCAGCTTACTCCGTAGCGGGACAGATACG.

On this clone: The read comes to an end 3 residues before the CDR3 does, leaving the germline J gene to fill in the end. This sequence joins TRBV23-1 and TRBJ2-1, with D unclear. Being an ORF, TRBV23-1 has a function that is uncertain. The CDR3 runs to 15 residues. Trimming left V 3 bases short and J 0 bases short, with 9 bases between. The CDR3 DNA, read in part, is TGCGCCAGCAGTCACCTGCAGAGCTCCTACAATGAG. It codes for CASSHLQSSYNE. The full-length CDR3 reads as CASSHLQSSYNEQFF.

This clone was picked up a small number of times. The read terminates 3 residues ahead of where the CDR3 ends, so the germline J gene completes it. The V call is TRBV7-9, the J call TRBJ1-2, with D perhaps TRBD1 (6 bases). There are 14 residues in the CDR3. Germline values: CDR1 SEHNR, CDR2 FQNEAQ (reference sequence). The CDR3 DNA, read in part, is TGTGCCAGCAGCCTAGGGGTAGGGGGAGTCGGC. This codes for CASSLGVGGVG. The whole CDR3 protein is CASSLGVGGVGYTF. Full variable domain (remainder filled in from reference TRBV7-9 and TRBJ1-2): DTGVSQNPRHKITKRGQNVTFRCDPISEHNRLYWYRQTLGQGPEFLTYFQNEAQLEKSRLLSDRFSAERPKGSFSTLEIQRTEQGDSAMYLCASSLGVGGVGYTFGSGTRLTVV.